The clone carrying this T cell receptor beta chain was seen a handful of times. Its antigen is not identified. TCRdb recomputed calls from the 5' RACE reads with MiXCR, one row per CDR3 protein. The table records hundreds of thousands of distinct CDR3 sequences, about an eighth of them present only once. The data are from a study of CD8 T cells in ankylosing spondylitis. Findings of the study overall: Characteristic of ankylosing spondylitis blood, it appeared, was a TCR beta motif comprising 7 to 9 highly homologous variants.

The CDR3 extends over 14 amino acids. Trimming at V came to 1 base and at J to 8 bases, leaving 5 bases not matched to a gene. In germline, CDR1 is SGHTA, CDR2 FQGTGA. Sample: blood, either unsorted or a sorted T cell fraction (not recorded which). The clonotype was recovered from a male donor with ankylosing spondylitis. The V gene is TRBV7-3, the J gene TRBJ2-4; 7 nucleotides match TRBD2. The CDR3 DNA reads TGTGCCAGCAGCTTAAGGGGGGGATCGGACATTCAGTACTTC. Protein product: CASSLRGGSDIQYF.